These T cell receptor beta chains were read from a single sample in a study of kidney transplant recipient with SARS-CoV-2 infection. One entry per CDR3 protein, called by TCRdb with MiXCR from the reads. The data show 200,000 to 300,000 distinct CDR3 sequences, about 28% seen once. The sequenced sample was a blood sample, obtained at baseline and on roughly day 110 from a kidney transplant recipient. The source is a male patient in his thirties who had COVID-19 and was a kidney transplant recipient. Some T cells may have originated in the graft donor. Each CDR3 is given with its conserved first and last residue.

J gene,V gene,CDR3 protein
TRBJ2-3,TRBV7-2,CASSLELDLGTDTQYF
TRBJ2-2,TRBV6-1,CASSEWSRTAGELFF
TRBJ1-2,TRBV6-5,CASSTYRNGYTF
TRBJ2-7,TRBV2,CASSATRSYEQYF
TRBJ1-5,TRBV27,CASSLGVFNQPQHF
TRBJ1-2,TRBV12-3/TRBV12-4,CASSFRTNYGYTF
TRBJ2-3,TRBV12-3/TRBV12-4,CASSLWTDTQYF
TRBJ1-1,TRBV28,CASSFRGRAEGMNTEAFF
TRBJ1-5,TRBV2,CASSETQSNQPQHF
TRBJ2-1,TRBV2,CASSAEAPPNEQFF
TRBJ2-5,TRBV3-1,CASSIFSPISFSETQYF
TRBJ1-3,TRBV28,CASRIGNTIYF
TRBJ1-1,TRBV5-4,CASSYFDRTTEAFF
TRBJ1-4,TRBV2,CAGTSVEGLTGADEKLFF
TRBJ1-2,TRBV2,CASSDGGTGGWGYTF
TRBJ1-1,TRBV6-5,CASSYGRYTEAFF
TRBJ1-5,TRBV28,CASSLLGTGVASQPQHF
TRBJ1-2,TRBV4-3,CASSGRKGRRKTYGYTF
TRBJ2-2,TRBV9,CASSVFDTGELFF
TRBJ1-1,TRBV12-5,CASGLVGQANTEAFF
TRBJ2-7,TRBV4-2,CASSRTGRRRTYEQYF
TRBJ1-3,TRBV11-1,CASSQRGASSGNTIYF
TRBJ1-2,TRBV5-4,CASNARVSGKTYGYTF
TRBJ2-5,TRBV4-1,CASSQVTGRQETQYF
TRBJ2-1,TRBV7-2,CASSLVPGYNEQFF
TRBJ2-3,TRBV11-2,CASSWAGGGIVDTQYF
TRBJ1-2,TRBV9,CASPNRYSRKTYGYTF
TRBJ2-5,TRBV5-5,CASSASGTTNSETQYF
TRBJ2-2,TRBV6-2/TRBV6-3,CASRKRTAMVANTGELFF
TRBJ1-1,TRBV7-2,CASNHGGVGTEAFF
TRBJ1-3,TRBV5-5,CASSLEGFSGNTIYF